This entry features one T cell receptor beta chain sequence. Its antigen is undetermined. Repertoires were generated with immunoSEQ multiplex PCR, while TCRdb's copy carries only in-frame clones and drops some. This sample carries over 85,000 clones, 93% of them seen once, and the ten largest clones take about 0.51%. There are 16 residues in the CDR3. Germline trimming cut 0 bases from V and 7 bases from J; bases unmatched to any gene: 7. Germline lookup yields CDR1 SGHAT and CDR2 FQNNGV. These data come from a study of graft-versus-host responses after intestinal transplantation. Study background: Multivisceral, liver-intestinal, or isolated intestinal transplants were performed in recipients.

Whole-study results and caveats: HvG clone declines early post-transplant were associated with peak circulating GvH levels. Graft-donor T cell macrochimerism in patients accompanied high graft-versus-host to host-versus-graft clonal ratios in allografts. Marrow from the recipient contained GvH clones, some of which had appeared first in ileum or blood.

The sample was unstimulated CD8+ T cells sorted from spleen or lymph node cells, taken before intestinal transplant. The rearrangement links TRBV11-2 to TRBJ2-1; 9 bases are shared with TRBD2. The TCR originated in a human donor who received an intestinal transplant. The DNA for the CDR3 is TGTGCCAGCAGCTTAGAGGCAAGCGGGAGGTTGAATGAGCAGTTCTTC. Translation gives CASSLEASGRLNEQFF.